This section outlines one T cell receptor beta chain sequence together with its context. What it recognizes is unknown. The data belong to a study of cytomegalovirus exposure and HLA in healthy donors. Study-wide context: Unique TCR beta sequences numbering about 100 million came from approximately 180 million T cells in an earlier analysis. Notes on the study in general: With high specificity and sensitivity, the classifier reportedly diagnosed cytomegalovirus status.

The donors, nominally healthy at sampling, likely had unrecorded immune exposures. Both 60 Vbeta primers and 13 Jbeta primers went into the PCR. In the original workflow: Counted up in a later analysis, unique TCR beta chains came to some 75 million, with around 12 million shared. The data were produced by immunoSEQ multiplex PCR, yet TCRdb's version contains in-frame clones alone and is incomplete. V and J calls and clone size follow that table, whereas D and trimming were derived from the DNA. The sample spans about 210,000 clones; the ten largest clones claim around 0.95%. CDR3 length: 16 amino acids. The V end lost 2 bases, the J end lost 5 bases, and 16 bases lay between the germline ends. Germline CDR1 and CDR2: SGHVS and FNYEAQ.

Input material: PBMCs. This receptor was identified in a woman between 25 and 40 years old in good health and CMV-seropositive. The chain has TRBV7-6 and TRBJ2-1; possibly TRBD2 for D (6 bases). CDR3 in amino acids: CASSLFGGGGHNEQFF. CDR3 coding DNA: TGTGCCAGCAGCTTATTCGGGGGTGGGGGACACAATGAGCAGTTCTTC. Combining the CDR3 with reference TRBV7-6 and TRBJ2-1 gives the whole variable domain GAGVSQSPRYKVTKRGQDVALRCDPISGHVSLYWYRQALGQGPEFLTYFNYEAQQDKSGLPNDRFSAERPEGSISTLTIQRTEQRDSAMYRCASSLFGGGGHNEQFFGPGTRLTVL.